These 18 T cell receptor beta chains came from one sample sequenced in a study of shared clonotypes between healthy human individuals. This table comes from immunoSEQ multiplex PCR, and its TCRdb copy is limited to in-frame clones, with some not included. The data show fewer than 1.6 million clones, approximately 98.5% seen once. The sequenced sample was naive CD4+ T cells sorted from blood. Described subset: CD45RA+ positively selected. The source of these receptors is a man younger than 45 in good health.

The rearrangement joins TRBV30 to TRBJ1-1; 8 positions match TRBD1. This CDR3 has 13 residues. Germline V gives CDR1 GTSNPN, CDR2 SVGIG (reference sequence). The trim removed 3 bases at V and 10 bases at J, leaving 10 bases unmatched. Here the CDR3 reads CAWREGRGRGAFF. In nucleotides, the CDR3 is TGTGCCTGGAGGGAGGGCAGGGGGCGAGGAGCTTTCTTT.

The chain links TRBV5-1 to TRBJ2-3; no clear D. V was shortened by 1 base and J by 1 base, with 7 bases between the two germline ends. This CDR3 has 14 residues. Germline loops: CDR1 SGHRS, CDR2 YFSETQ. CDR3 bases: TGCGCCAGCAGCTTGTTCAAAGGCACAGATACGCAGTATTTT. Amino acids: CASSLFKGTDTQYF.

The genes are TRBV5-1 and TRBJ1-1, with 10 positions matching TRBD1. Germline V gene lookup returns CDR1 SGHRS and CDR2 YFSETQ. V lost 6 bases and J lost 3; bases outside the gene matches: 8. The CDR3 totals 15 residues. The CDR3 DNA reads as TGCGCCAGCACTCGACAGGGGGCTATTGACACTGAAGCTTTCTTT. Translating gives CASTRQGAIDTEAFF.

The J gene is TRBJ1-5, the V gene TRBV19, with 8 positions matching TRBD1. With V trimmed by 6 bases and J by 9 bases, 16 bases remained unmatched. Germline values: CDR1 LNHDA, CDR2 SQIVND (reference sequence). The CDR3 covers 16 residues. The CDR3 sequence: CASRSDRDGRARPQHF. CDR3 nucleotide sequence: TGTGCCAGTAGGTCGGACAGGGATGGAAGGGCGAGGCCCCAGCATTTT.

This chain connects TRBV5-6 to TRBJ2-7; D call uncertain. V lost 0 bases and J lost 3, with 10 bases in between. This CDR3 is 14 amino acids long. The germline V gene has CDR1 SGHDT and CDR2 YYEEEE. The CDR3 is CASSLGRSGYEQYF. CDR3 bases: TGTGCCAGCAGCTTGGGAAGGAGTGGCTACGAGCAGTACTTC.

The chain's CDR3 is CASSFVSYLYNEQFF. The CDR3 DNA reads TGTGCCAGCAGTTTCGTAAGCTATCTCTACAATGAGCAGTTCTTC. The J gene is TRBJ2-1, the V gene TRBV27; D not resolved. Germline-derived CDR1 and CDR2 are MNHEY and SMNVEV (reference sequence). The CDR3 totals 15 residues. Trimming took 3 bases from V and 3 from J, leaving 12 bases between them.

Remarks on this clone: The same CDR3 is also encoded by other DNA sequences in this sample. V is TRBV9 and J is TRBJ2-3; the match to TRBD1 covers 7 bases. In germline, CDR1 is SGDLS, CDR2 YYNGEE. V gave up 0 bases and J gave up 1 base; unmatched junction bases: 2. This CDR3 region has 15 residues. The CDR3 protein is CASSVVGTGTDTQYF. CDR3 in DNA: TGTGCCAGCAGCGTAGTTGGGACAGGCACAGATACGCAGTATTTT.

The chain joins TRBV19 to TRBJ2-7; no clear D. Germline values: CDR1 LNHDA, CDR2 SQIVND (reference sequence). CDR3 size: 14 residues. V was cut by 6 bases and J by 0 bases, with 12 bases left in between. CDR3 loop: CASRRATSSYEQYF. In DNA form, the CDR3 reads TGTGCCAGTAGAAGGGCAACGAGCTCCTACGAGCAGTACTTC.

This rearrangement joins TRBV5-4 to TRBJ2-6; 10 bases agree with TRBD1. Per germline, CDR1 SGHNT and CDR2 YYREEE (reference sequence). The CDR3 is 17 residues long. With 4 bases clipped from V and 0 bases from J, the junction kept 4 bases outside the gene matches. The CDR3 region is CASSDRGLSSGANVLTF. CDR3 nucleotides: TGTGCCAGCAGCGACAGGGGGCTAAGCTCTGGGGCCAACGTCCTGACTTTC.

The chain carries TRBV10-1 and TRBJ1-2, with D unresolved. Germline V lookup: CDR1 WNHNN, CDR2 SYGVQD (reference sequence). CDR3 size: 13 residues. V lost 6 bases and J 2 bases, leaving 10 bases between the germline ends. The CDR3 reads CASSPGPNYGYTF. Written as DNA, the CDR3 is TGCGCCAGCAGCCCCGGACCGAACTATGGCTACACCTTC.

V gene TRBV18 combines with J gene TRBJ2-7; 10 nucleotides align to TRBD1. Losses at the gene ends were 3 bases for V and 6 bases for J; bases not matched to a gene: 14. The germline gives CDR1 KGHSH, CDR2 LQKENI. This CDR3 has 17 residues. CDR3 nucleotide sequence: TGTGCCAGCTCACCGAATAAAGGACAGGGGGAAGTTTCCGAGCAGTACTTC. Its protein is CASSPNKGQGEVSEQYF.

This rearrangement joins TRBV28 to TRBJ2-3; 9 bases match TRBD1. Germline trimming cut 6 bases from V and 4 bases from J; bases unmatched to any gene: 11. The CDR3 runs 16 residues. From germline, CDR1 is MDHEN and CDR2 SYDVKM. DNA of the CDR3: TGTGCCAGCAGGTCGGACAGGGGAGGTCCAGCAGATACGCAGTATTTT. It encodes CASRSDRGGPADTQYF.

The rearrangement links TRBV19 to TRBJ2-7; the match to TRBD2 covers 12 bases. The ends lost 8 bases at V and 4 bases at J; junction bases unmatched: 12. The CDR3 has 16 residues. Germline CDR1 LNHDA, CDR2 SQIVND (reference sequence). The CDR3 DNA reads TGTGCCAGTGCAGTCTTGACTAGCGGGAGTAATTACGAGCAGTACTTC. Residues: CASAVLTSGSNYEQYF.

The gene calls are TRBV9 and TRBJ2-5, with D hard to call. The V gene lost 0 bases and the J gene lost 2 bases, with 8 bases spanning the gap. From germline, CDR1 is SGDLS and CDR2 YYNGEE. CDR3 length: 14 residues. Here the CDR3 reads CASSVEWDQETQYF. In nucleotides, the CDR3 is TGTGCCAGCAGCGTAGAGTGGGATCAAGAGACCCAGTACTTC. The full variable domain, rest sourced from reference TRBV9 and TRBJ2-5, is DSGVTQTPKHLITATGQRVTLRCSPRSGDLSVYWYQQSLDQGLQFLIQYYNGEERAKGNILERFSAQQFPDLHSELNLSSLELGDSALYFCASSVEWDQETQYFGPGTRLLVL.

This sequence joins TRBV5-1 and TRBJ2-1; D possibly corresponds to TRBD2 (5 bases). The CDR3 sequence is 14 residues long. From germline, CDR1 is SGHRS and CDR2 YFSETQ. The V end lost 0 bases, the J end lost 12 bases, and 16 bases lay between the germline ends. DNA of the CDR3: TGCGCCAGCAGCTTGGATAAACTAGTTCTGGGGCAGTTCTTC. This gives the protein CASSLDKLVLGQFF. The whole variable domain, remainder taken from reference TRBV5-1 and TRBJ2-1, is KAGVTQTPRYLIKTRGQQVTLSCSPISGHRSVSWYQQTPGQGLQFLFEYFSETQRNKGNFPGRFSGRQFSNSRSEMNVSTLELGDSALYLCASSLDKLVLGQFFGPGTRLTVL.

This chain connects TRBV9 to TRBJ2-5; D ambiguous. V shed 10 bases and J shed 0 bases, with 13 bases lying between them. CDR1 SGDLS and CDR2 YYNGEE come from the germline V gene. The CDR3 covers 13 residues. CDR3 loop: CASESLNQETQYF. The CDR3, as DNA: TGTGCCTCTGAGAGTCTTAACCAAGAGACCCAGTACTTC. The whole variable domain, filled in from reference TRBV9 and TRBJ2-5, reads DSGVTQTPKHLITATGQRVTLRCSPRSGDLSVYWYQQSLDQGLQFLIQYYNGEERAKGNILERFSAQQFPDLHSELNLSSLELGDSALYFCASESLNQETQYFGPGTRLLVL.

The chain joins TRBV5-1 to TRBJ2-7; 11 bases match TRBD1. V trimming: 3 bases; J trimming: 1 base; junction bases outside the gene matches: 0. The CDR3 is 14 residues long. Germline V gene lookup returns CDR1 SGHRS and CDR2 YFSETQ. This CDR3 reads CASSWDRGSYEQYF. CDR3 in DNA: TGCGCCAGCAGCTGGGACAGGGGGTCCTACGAGCAGTACTTC.

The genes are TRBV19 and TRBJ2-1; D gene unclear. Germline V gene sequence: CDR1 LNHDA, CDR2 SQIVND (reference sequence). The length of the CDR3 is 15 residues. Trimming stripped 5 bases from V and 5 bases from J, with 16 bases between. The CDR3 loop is CASSSVGFSDNEQFF. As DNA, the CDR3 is TGTGCCAGTAGTTCGGTCGGGTTTTCTGACAATGAGCAGTTCTTC.